This TCR beta chain was observed in a study of OX40 agonist ivuxolimab in advanced cancers. Study background: Allowance was made for prior anti-PD-1, anti-PD-L1 or anti-CTLA-4 therapy, and about 44% had some.

The V and J ends lost 4 bases and 4 bases, in that order; junction bases with no gene match: 1. The germline V gene encodes CDR1 SGHTA and CDR2 FQGNSA. The CDR3 runs to 14 residues. Produced via immunoSEQ multiplex PCR; TCRdb's table is partial and in-frame only. The sample consists of about 63,000 clones, roughly four fifths of them appearing once. The chain is built from TRBV7-2 and TRBJ1-5; 10 bases agree with TRBD1. The clonotype was recovered from an adult with an advanced solid tumor such as melanoma, head and neck, liver or kidney cancer. Specimen: CD4+ or CD8+ T cells sorted from blood, collected in a trial of the OX40 agonist ivuxolimab. Here the CDR3 reads CASSSGQGNQPQHF. Here the CDR3 DNA reads TGTGCCAGCAGCTCGGGACAGGGGAATCAGCCCCAGCATTTT.